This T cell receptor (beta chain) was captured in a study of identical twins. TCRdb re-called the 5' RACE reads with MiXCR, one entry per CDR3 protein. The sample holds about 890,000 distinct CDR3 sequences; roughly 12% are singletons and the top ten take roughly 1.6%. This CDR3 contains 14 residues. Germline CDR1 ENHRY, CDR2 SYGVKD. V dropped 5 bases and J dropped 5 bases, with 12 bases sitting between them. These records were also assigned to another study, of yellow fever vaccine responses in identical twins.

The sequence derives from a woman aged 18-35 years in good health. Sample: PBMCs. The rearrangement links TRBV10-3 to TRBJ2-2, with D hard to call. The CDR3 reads CAISRLEKTGELFF. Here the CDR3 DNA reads TGTGCCATCAGTCGACTCGAAAAGACCGGGGAGCTGTTTTTT.